This T cell receptor beta chain was recovered during a study of vaccination effects on CD4 cells after COVID-19. Study as a whole: CD4+ T cells specific for antigen were expanded with viral peptide pools by the ViraFEST assay before sequencing. Samples gathered post-vaccine arrived a median of 72 days past the second dose.

In the case of this clone: Its specificity is not known.

Generated by immunoSEQ multiplex PCR, the TCRdb table keeps only in-frame clones and is missing some. The profile covers approximately 37,000 clones, with around 73% appearing a single time and roughly 7.7% taken by the ten largest. Cultured cells yielded isolated CD4+ T cells after less than 11 days. Either the BNT162b2 or mRNA-1273 vaccine was given to participants in two doses. There are 15 residues in the CDR3. The trim removed 4 bases at V and 5 bases at J, leaving 7 bases unmatched. Germline values: CDR1 LNHDA, CDR2 SQIVND (reference sequence). Whole-study results and caveats: In vaccinees who were healthy, merely 1 out of 255 vaccine-induced clones cross-reacted with common cold coronaviruses.

This sequence was found in a human donor who received a COVID-19 vaccine. Sample: CD4+ T cells from PBMCs cultured without peptide, taken after COVID-19 vaccination. The chain links TRBV19 to TRBJ2-3; TRBD1 aligns across 9 bases. Here the CDR3 DNA reads TGTGCCAGTAGTAGCCAACAGGGGGCCGGAGATACGCAGTATTTT. Its protein product is CASSSQQGAGDTQYF.